A selection of T cell receptor beta chains follows, all from one sample in a study of cytotoxic CD8 clonotypes in ibrutinib-treated CLL. The data were produced by immunoSEQ multiplex PCR, yet TCRdb's version contains in-frame clones alone and is incomplete. This sample yields about 14,000 clones, of which about 64% are seen a single time; 40% belongs to the top ten. This specimen consisted of PBMCs, obtained before ibrutinib treatment. The receptors were sampled from a human donor with chronic lymphocytic leukemia. Each CDR3 is given with its conserved first and last residue. The order of the fields is clone size, J gene, V gene, CDR3 protein. Clone size, where shown, is once, few, many, or a class for clones that have expanded.

abundance: many; j_gene: TRBJ1-1; v_gene: TRBV19; CDR3aa: CASSTAQDGENTEAFF
abundance: few; j_gene: TRBJ1-4; v_gene: TRBV4-1; CDR3aa: CASSRHEEYETNEKLFF
abundance: -; j_gene: TRBJ1-4; v_gene: TRBV5-1; CDR3aa: CATSVGSTNEKLFF
abundance: -; j_gene: TRBJ1-5; v_gene: TRBV6-1; CDR3aa: CASSGGHPRGNQPQHF
abundance: -; j_gene: TRBJ1-2; v_gene: TRBV21-1; CDR3aa: CASSKDGETGDGYTF
abundance: few; j_gene: TRBJ1-6; v_gene: TRBV2; CDR3aa: CASRQDMNSPLHF
abundance: medium-sized; j_gene: TRBJ2-7; v_gene: TRBV11-2; CDR3aa: CASSFGQKVYEQYF
abundance: -; j_gene: TRBJ2-7; v_gene: TRBV19; CDR3aa: CASSPQGTGFYEQYF
abundance: many; j_gene: TRBJ2-5; v_gene: TRBV6-1; CDR3aa: CASSVERGGRETQYF
abundance: -; j_gene: TRBJ2-3; v_gene: TRBV5-4; CDR3aa: CASSLDSGVTDTQYF
abundance: -; j_gene: TRBJ2-3; v_gene: TRBV5-6; CDR3aa: CASSLGNTDTQYF
abundance: few; j_gene: TRBJ1-3; v_gene: TRBV2; CDR3aa: CASSEEHLRNTIYF
abundance: -; j_gene: TRBJ1-2; v_gene: TRBV6-4; CDR3aa: CASTRGETYYTF
abundance: many; j_gene: TRBJ2-3; v_gene: TRBV11-2; CDR3aa: CASGSGGALDTQYF
abundance: -; j_gene: TRBJ2-1; v_gene: TRBV5-4; CDR3aa: CASSSAQRGPIYNEQFF
abundance: -; j_gene: TRBJ1-5; v_gene: TRBV5-6; CDR3aa: CASSYSSGHSNQPQHF